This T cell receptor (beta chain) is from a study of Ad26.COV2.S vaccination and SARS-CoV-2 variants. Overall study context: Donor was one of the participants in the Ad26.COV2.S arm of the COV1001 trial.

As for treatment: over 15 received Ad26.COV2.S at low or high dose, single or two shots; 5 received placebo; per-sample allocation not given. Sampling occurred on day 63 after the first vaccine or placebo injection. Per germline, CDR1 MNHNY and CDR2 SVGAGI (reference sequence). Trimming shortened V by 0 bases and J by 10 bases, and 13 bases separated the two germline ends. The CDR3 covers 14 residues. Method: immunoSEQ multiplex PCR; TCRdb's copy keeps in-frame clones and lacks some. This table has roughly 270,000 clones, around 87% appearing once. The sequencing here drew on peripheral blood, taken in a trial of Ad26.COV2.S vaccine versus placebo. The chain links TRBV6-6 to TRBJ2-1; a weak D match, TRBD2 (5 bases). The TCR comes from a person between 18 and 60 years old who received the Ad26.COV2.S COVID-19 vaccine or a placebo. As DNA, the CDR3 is TGTGCCAGCAGTTACTCCTCCCCAGCGGAGGAGCAGTTCTTC. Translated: CASSYSSPAEEQFF.